This T cell receptor beta chain stems from a study of T-cell memory formation after mild COVID-19 (dated by TCRdb to 2020 to 2022). For the wider study: TCR sequence clusters from the two donors were found to be largely donor specific. Longitudinal TCRalpha and TCRbeta repertoire sequencing tracked T-cell clones expanding and contracting after mild COVID-19 in two donors. The cohort comprised two young, previously healthy adult volunteers, one female and one male.

Points the paper makes about the study in general: Some responding clones were detected in pre-infection memory, which suggested that pre-existing cross-reactive memory T cells had joined the SARS-CoV-2 response. Balanced CD4/CD8 phenotypes were observed for clones contracting from day 15 to 85, whereas a bias towards CD4+ was observed for a second wave of clones expanding from day 15 to 37. SARS-CoV-2 specificity of the second-wave clones peaking on day 37 was not confirmed. Contracting CD4+ clones turned up mainly in the CM and EM memory subsets, whereas EMRA was where CD8+ clones were enriched. Only two mild cases were covered in the study, and larger cohorts including severe cases with pre-infection samples were considered necessary.

Ficoll-Paque density gradient centrifugation was the method used to isolate PBMCs. Sequenced on an Illumina NovaSeq 6000. Using 5'RACE with constant-segment primers, TCRalpha and TCRbeta cDNA libraries were constructed, with sample barcodes and unique molecular identifiers added in the process. Trizol reagent was used to extract RNA from every sample. Libraries were amplified in two PCR steps, with a second sample barcode and Illumina TruSeq adapters added in the second step. Sequencing of libraries was performed on an Illumina NovaSeq with 2 x 150 bp paired-end reads. Per the authors' processing: Demultiplexing of reads and collapsing into UMI-guided consensus sequences were performed with migec v1.2.7. Using mixcr v2.1.11, the UMI consensuses were aligned to TRA and TRB V and J templates and assembled into clonotypes. A clonotype was counted as expanded or contracted only if both edgeR and NoisET called the change significant, with noise models trained on biological replicates. edgeR calls used a false discovery rate-adjusted p below 0.01 and a log2 fold-change threshold of 1. As an exploratory analysis of dynamics, max-normalized trajectories of the 1000 most abundant clonotypes were examined with PCA combined with hierarchical clustering. Each responding clone was given a CD4 or CD8 phenotype based on the CD4+ and CD8+ repertoires, which had been sequenced separately. The public reads were reprocessed in TCRdb via fastp at Q25 and MiXCR, keeping in-frame beta chains. One record per CDR3 amino acid sequence lists the most common genes and DNA. The V and J calls and clone size are TCRdb's, not the authors'. The sample has hundreds of thousands of distinct CDR3 sequences on record, around 21% of them singletons. Clones ranked in the top ten supply around 13% of the sample.

Points on this clonotype: Its antigen remains undetermined. No much larger clone exists at a distance of one base, and base qualities are not known.

Via the germline V gene, CDR1 is ENHRY and CDR2 SYGVKD. Trimming costs V 0 bases and J 2 bases, and their ends lie 16 bases apart. The CDR3 runs 17 amino acids, cysteine and phenylalanine included. The only DNA kept is the CDR3, 51 bases in frame from the first base. Sequenced material: PBMCs or a T cell subset sorted from them (not recorded which). The receptor's source is an adult woman who had mild COVID-19 (a few samples of this study predate the infection). The sample titles of this study are shuffled in the database, so cell type and time point are left out; the donor was told from shared clones. The chain uses TRBV10-3 and TRBJ2-5, with the D gene call left open. The CDR3 region has the sequence CAISESKGSLQQETQYF. Read as DNA, the sequence is TGTGCCATCAGTGAGTCTAAAGGCTCACTCCAACAAGAGACCCAGTACTTC.